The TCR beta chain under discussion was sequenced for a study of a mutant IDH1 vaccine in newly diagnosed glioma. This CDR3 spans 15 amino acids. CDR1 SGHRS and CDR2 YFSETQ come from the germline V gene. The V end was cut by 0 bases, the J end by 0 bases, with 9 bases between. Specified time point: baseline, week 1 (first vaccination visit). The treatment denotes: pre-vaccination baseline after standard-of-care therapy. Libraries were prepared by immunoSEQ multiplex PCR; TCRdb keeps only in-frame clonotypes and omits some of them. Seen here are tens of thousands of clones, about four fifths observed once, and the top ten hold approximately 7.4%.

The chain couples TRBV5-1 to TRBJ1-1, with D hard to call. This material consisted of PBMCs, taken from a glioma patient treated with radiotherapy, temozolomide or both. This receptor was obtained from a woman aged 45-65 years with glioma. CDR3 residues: CASSLVEWMNTEAFF. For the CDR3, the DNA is TGCGCCAGCAGCTTGGTCGAGTGGATGAACACTGAAGCTTTCTTT.